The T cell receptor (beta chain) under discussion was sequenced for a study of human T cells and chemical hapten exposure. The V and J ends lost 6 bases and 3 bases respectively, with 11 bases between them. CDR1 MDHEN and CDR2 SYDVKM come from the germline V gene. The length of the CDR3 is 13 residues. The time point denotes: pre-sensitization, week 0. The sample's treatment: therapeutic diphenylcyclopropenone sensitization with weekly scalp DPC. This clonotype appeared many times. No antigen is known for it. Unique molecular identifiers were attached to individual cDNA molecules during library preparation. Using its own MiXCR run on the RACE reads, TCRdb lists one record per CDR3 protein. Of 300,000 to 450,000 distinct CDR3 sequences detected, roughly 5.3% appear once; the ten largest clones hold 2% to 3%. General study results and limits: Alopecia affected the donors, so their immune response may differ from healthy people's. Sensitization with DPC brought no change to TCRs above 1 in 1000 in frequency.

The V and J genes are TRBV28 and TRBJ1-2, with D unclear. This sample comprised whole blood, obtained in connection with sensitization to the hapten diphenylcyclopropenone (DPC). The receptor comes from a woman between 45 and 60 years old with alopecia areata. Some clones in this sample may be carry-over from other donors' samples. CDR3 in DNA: TGTGCCAGCAGCCCCCGGCGGGACTATGGCTACACCTTC. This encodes CASSPRRDYGYTF.